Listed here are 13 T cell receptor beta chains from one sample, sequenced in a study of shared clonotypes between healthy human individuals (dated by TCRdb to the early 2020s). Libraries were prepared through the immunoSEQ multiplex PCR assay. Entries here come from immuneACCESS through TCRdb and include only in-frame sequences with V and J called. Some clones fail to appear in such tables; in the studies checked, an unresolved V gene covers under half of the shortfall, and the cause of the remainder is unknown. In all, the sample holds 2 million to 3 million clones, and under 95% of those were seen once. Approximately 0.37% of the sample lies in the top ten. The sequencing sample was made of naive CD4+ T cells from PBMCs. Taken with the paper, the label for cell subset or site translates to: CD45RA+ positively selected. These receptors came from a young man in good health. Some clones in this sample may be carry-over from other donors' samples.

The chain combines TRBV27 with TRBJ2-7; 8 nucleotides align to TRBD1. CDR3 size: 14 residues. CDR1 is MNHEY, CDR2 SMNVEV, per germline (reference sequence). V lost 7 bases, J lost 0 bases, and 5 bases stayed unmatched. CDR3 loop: CASTKDRASYEQYF. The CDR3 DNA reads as TGTGCCAGCACTAAGGACAGGGCCTCCTACGAGCAGTACTTC.

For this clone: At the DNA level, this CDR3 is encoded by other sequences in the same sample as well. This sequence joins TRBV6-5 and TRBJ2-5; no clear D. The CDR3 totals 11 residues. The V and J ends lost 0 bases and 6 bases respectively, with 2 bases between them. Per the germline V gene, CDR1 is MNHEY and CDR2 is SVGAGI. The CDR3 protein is CASSYSQTQYF. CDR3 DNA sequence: TGTGCCAGCAGTTACTCGCAGACCCAGTACTTC.

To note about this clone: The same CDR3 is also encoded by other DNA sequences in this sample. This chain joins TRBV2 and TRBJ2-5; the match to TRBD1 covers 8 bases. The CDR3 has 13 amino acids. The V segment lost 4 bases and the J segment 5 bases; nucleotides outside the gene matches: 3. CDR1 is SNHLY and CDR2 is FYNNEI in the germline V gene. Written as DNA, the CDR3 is TGTGCCAGCAGTGGAACAGGGGGGGAGACCCAGTACTTC. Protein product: CASSGTGGETQYF.

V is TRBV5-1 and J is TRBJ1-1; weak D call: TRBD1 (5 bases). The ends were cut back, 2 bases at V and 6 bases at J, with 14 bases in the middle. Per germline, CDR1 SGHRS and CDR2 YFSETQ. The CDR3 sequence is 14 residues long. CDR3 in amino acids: CASSFNAGLAEAFF. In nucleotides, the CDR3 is TGCGCCAGCAGCTTCAACGCAGGGTTGGCTGAAGCTTTCTTT. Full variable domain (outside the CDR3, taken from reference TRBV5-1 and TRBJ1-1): KAGVTQTPRYLIKTRGQQVTLSCSPISGHRSVSWYQQTPGQGLQFLFEYFSETQRNKGNFPGRFSGRQFSNSRSEMNVSTLELGDSALYLCASSFNAGLAEAFFGQGTRLTVV.

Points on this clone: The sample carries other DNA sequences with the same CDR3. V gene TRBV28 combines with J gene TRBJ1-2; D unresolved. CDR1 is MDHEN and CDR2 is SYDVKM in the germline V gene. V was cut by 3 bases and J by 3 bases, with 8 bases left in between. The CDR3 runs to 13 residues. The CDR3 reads CASSLRVDYGYTF. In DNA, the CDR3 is TGTGCCAGCAGTTTGCGGGTAGACTATGGCTACACCTTC.

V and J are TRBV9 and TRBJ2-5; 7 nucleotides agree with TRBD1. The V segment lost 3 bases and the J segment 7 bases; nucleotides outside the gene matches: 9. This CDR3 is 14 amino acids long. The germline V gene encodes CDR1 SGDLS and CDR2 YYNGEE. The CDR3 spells CASSAADRAGTQYF. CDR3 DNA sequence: TGTGCCAGCAGCGCCGCCGACAGGGCGGGGACCCAGTACTTC. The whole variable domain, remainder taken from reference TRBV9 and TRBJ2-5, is DSGVTQTPKHLITATGQRVTLRCSPRSGDLSVYWYQQSLDQGLQFLIQYYNGEERAKGNILERFSAQQFPDLHSELNLSSLELGDSALYFCASSAADRAGTQYFGPGTRLLVL.

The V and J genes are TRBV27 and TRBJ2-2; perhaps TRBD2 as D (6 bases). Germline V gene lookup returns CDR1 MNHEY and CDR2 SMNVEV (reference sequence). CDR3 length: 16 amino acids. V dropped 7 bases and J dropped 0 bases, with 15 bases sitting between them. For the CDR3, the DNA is TGTGCCAGCAAGCCTATAGCGGTAACGAACACCGGGGAGCTGTTTTTT. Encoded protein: CASKPIAVTNTGELFF.

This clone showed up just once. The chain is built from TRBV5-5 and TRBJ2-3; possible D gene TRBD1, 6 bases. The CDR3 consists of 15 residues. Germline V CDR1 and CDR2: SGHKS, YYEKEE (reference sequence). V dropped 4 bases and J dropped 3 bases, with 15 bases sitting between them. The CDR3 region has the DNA TGTGCCAGCAGCCCTTACCGGACAGTAACAGATACGCAGTATTTT. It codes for CASSPYRTVTDTQYF.

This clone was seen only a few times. CDR3 coding DNA: TGCGCCAGCAGCTTGGAGGGACAGGGAATCGATGGCTACACCTTC. Translation: CASSLEGQGIDGYTF. J is TRBJ1-2 and V is TRBV5-1; 9 positions agree with TRBD1. V lost 0 bases to trimming and J lost 6 bases; unmatched junction nucleotides: 6. This CDR3 comprises 15 residues. Germline V lookup: CDR1 SGHRS, CDR2 YFSETQ.

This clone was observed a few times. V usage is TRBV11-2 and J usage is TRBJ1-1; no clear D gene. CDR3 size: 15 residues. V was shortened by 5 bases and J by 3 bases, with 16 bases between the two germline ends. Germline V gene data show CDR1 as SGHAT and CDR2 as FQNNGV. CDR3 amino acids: CASSRFTFSDTEAFF. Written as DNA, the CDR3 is TGTGCCAGCAGCCGGTTCACATTCTCAGACACTGAAGCTTTCTTT.

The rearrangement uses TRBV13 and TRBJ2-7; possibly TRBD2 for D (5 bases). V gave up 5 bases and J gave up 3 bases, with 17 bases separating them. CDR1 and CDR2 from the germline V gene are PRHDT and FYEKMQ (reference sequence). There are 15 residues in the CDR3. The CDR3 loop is CASSEDGGSIYEQYF. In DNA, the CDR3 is TGTGCCAGCAGCGAGGATGGCGGGTCCATCTACGAGCAGTACTTC.

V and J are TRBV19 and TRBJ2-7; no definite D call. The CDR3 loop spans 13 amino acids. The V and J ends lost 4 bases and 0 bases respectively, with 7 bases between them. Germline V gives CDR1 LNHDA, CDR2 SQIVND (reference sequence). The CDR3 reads CASSTGLSYEQYF. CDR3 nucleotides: TGTGCCAGTAGTACCGGTCTCTCCTACGAGCAGTACTTC.

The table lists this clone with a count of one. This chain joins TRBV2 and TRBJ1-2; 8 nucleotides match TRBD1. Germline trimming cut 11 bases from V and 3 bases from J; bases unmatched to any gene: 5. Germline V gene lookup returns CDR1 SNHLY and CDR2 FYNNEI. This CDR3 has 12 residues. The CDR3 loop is CAASTGDYGYTF. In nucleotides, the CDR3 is TGTGCCGCGTCGACAGGGGACTATGGCTACACCTTC.